A single sample is the source of the 29 T cell receptor beta chains below, sequenced in a study of TIL therapy for anti-PD-1-resistant metastatic lung cancer. Time point: pre-treatment sample, taken before nivolumab and TIL therapy. The tumor samples were excised metastases, mostly pleural nodules or supraclavicular lymph nodes. This was the immunoSEQ v3 assay. Profiled with immunoSEQ multiplex PCR; TCRdb holds only in-frame clones, not every one. The table has more than 90,000 clones, around three fifths seen once. Sample: tumor tissue, taken at baseline. The source is a person between 25 and 79 years old with non-small cell lung cancer.

This clone was detected a few times. V and J are TRBV6-5 and TRBJ1-3; D remains unclear. The CDR3 is 14 residues long. The ends were cut back, 8 bases at V and 2 bases at J, with 13 bases in the middle. Germline values: CDR1 MNHEY, CDR2 SVGAGI. The CDR3 here is CASQDGRAGNTIYF. For the CDR3, the DNA is TGTGCCAGCCAGGACGGGCGGGCTGGAAACACCATATATTTT.

J is TRBJ1-1 and V is TRBV5-5; 9 bases agree with TRBD1. Unmatched junction bases numbered 0, after V lost 1 base and J lost 2 bases. This CDR3 has 14 amino acids. Germline CDR1 and CDR2: SGHKS and YYEKEE (reference sequence). The CDR3 loop reads CASSLTGGNTEAFF. The CDR3 coding sequence is TGTGCCAGCAGCTTGACAGGGGGCAACACTGAAGCTTTCTTT.

J is TRBJ1-6 and V is TRBV10-3; 8 bases match TRBD1. CDR3 length: 15 residues. CDR1 is ENHRY and CDR2 is SYGVKD in the germline V gene. Germline trimming cut 0 bases from V and 9 bases from J; bases unmatched to any gene: 4. The CDR3 sequence is CAISESDRGSSPLHF. The CDR3 DNA sequence: TGTGCCATCAGTGAGTCCGACAGGGGAAGTTCACCCCTCCACTTT.

The chain is built from TRBV13 and TRBJ2-3; no definite D call. Trimming left V 2 bases short and J 3 bases short, with 3 bases between. This CDR3 is built from 12 residues. CDR1 and CDR2 from the germline V gene are PRHDT and FYEKMQ (reference sequence). The CDR3 region is CASSLRTDTQYF. DNA of the CDR3: TGTGCCAGCAGCTTAAGGACAGATACGCAGTATTTT.

The chain combines TRBV30 with TRBJ1-4, with TRBD1 as a possible D gene (5 bases). The CDR3 is 13 amino acids. Germline V CDR1 and CDR2: GTSNPN, SVGIG (reference sequence). The V gene lost 2 bases and the J gene lost 5 bases, with 9 bases spanning the gap. The DNA for the CDR3 is TGTGCCTGGAGTCCGGACATGAATGAAAAACTGTTTTTT. It yields the protein CAWSPDMNEKLFF.

V and J are TRBV27 and TRBJ2-1, with 10 bases lining up with TRBD2. J was trimmed by 11 bases and V by 2 bases; bases with no gene match: 3. This CDR3 spans 13 amino acids. Germline CDR1 is MNHEY and CDR2 is SMNVEV (reference sequence). The CDR3 protein is CASSLRLAGQQFF. The CDR3 DNA reads as TGTGCCAGCAGTTTAAGACTAGCGGGCCAGCAGTTCTTC.

The chain couples TRBV27 to TRBJ1-2; possibly TRBD1 for D (6 bases). Deletions cut 3 bases from V and 8 bases from J, with 19 bases between. This CDR3 region has 15 residues. Germline CDR1 and CDR2: MNHEY and SMNVEV (reference sequence). Written as DNA, the CDR3 is TGTGCCAGCAGTTTTTACCCCGAGGGGGAGAGAGGCTACACCTTC. Protein: CASSFYPEGERGYTF.

The rearrangement joins TRBV7-9 to TRBJ2-1; the match to TRBD2 covers 9 bases. CDR3 size: 15 residues. V was pared by 6 bases and J by 8 bases, with 11 bases of the junction left unmatched. Per germline, CDR1 SEHNR and CDR2 FQNEAQ (reference sequence). The DNA for the CDR3 is TGTGCCAGCAGTCGTAGCGGGAGTAGGGCCGATGAGCAGTTCTTC. Protein sequence: CASSRSGSRADEQFF.

The V gene is TRBV27, the J gene TRBJ2-4; tentatively, D is TRBD1 or TRBD2 (6 bases each). The CDR3 loop spans 15 amino acids. V lost 5 bases, J lost 6 bases, and 17 bases lay in between. Germline-derived CDR1 and CDR2 are MNHEY and SMNVEV (reference sequence). The CDR3 here is CASSPSTGAGNIQYF. CDR3 nucleotides: TGTGCCAGCAGTCCCTCTACGGGGGCCGGAAACATTCAGTACTTC.

The V call is TRBV28, the J call TRBJ1-2, with TRBD1 matching over 8 bases. Looked up from germline, CDR1 is MDHEN and CDR2 is SYDVKM. J was trimmed by 6 bases and V by 6 bases; bases with no gene match: 6. The CDR3 is 13 amino acids. The CDR3 DNA reads as TGTGCCAGCAGCCAAGGGACAGGAGATGGCTACACCTTC. It specifies CASSQGTGDGYTF.

This clone was seen only a few times. This chain uses TRBV28 with TRBJ1-2; TRBD1 might be the D (5 bases). Trimming removed 4 bases at V and 7 bases at J, with 13 bases between. The CDR3 is 13 residues long. Per germline, CDR1 MDHEN and CDR2 SYDVKM. The CDR3 nucleotides are TGTGCCAGCAGTTCGGGACGCCTCTCTGGCTACACCTTC. Encoded protein: CASSSGRLSGYTF.

This clone has more than one count but fewer than ten. The chain uses TRBV7-2 and TRBJ1-1, with D uncertain. The CDR3 has 15 residues. Germline CDR1 and CDR2: SGHTA and FQGNSA. V was pared by 3 bases and J by 0 bases, with 11 bases between. This CDR3 reads CASSLRRDMNTEAFF. The CDR3 region has the DNA TGTGCCAGCAGCTTGCGCAGAGACATGAACACTGAAGCTTTCTTT.

This sequence joins TRBV27 and TRBJ2-3; D tentatively reads TRBD1 or TRBD2 (5 bases each). The CDR3 contains 15 residues. Germline CDR1 MNHEY, CDR2 SMNVEV (reference sequence). The V end was cut by 0 bases, the J end by 6 bases, with 13 bases between. Written as DNA, the CDR3 is TGTGCCAGCAGTTTATCGGGGACCCCTGGGGATACGCAGTATTTT. Its translation: CASSLSGTPGDTQYF.

This clone was seen a handful of times. The chain joins TRBV24-1 to TRBJ1-2, with D unclear. V was cut by 2 bases and J by 7 bases, with 10 bases left in between. CDR3 size: 13 residues. Germline V gene lookup returns CDR1 KGHDR and CDR2 SFDVKD. The DNA for the CDR3 is TGTGCCACCAGTGATTCGGGTTCAGGTGGCTACACCTTC. Its protein product is CATSDSGSGGYTF.

The chain has TRBV7-3 and TRBJ2-5, with 9 nucleotides matching TRBD2. V lost 0 bases and J lost 4; bases outside the gene matches: 3. CDR1 and CDR2 from the germline V gene are SGHTA and FQGTGA. This CDR3 contains 15 residues. The CDR3 coding sequence is TGTGCCAGCAGCTTAACGCGGGGGGGCCCAGAGACCCAGTACTTC. Translation: CASSLTRGGPETQYF.

V usage is TRBV6-5 and J usage is TRBJ2-1, with 11 bases that match TRBD1. CDR1 and CDR2 from the germline V gene are MNHEY and SVGAGI. V was pared by 10 bases and J by 16 bases, with 15 bases of the junction left unmatched. This CDR3 contains 13 residues. CDR3 protein: CANSGTGGENRFF. CDR3 nucleotide sequence: TGTGCCAACTCCGGGACAGGGGGAGAAAATCGTTTCTTC.

This chain's CDR3 is CASSFQGRETQYF. DNA of the CDR3: TGTGCCAGCAGTTTCCAGGGACGAGAGACCCAGTACTTC. The chain recombines TRBV12-3 or TRBV12-4 with TRBJ2-5; D may match TRBD1 or TRBD2 (5 bases each). V shed 3 bases and J shed 4 bases, with 9 bases lying between them. The CDR3 contains 13 residues.

The rearrangement uses TRBV5-1 and TRBJ2-3; 12 nucleotides align to TRBD2. Germline V lookup: CDR1 SGHRS, CDR2 YFSETQ. The CDR3 extends over 18 amino acids. Trimming cost V 4 bases and J 2 bases; bases outside gene matches: 11. CDR3 sequence (DNA): TGCGCCAGCAGCCCCACTAGCGGGGGGTTAAGATTCACAGATACGCAGTATTTT. Its translation: CASSPTSGGLRFTDTQYF.

The gene calls are TRBV28 and TRBJ2-7; D gene ambiguous. This CDR3 is built from 12 residues. V lost 7 bases, J lost 3 bases, and 10 bases lay in between. The germline CDR1 and CDR2 sequences are MDHEN and SYDVKM. CDR3 in DNA: TGTGCCAGCAATCCGAATAGCTACGAGCAGTACTTC. Amino acid sequence: CASNPNSYEQYF.

This clone was counted once. One base away lies a much larger clone, so this may be a sequencing read error. V is TRBV9 and J is TRBJ2-3; the D is unclear. The V and J ends lost 0 bases and 2 bases respectively, with 1 base between them. Germline V gives CDR1 SGDLS, CDR2 YYNGEE. The CDR3 loop spans 12 amino acids. CDR3 in amino acids: CASSVDTDTQYF. The CDR3 DNA reads TGTGCCAGCAGCGTAGACACAGATACGCAGTATTTT.

This clone was recorded a few times. The chain joins TRBV24-1 to TRBJ2-2, with TRBD1 as a possible D gene (6 bases). The CDR3 has 15 residues. Germline CDR1 is KGHDR and CDR2 is SFDVKD. V dropped 4 bases and J dropped 1 base, with 9 bases sitting between them. The CDR3: CATSEGALNTGELFF. CDR3 DNA sequence: TGTGCCACCAGTGAGGGGGCACTGAACACCGGGGAGCTGTTTTTT.

The rearrangement uses TRBV4-1 and TRBJ1-6; D possibly corresponds to TRBD1 (6 bases). The CDR3 extends over 15 amino acids. Trimming removed 6 bases from V and 6 bases from J, with 15 bases in between. Germline loops: CDR1 MGHRA, CDR2 YSYEKL. CDR3 loop: CASSPYGQSNSPLHF. In DNA, the CDR3 is TGCGCCAGCAGTCCTTACGGACAGTCTAATTCACCCCTCCACTTT.

This chain uses TRBV11-2 with TRBJ2-7, with D maybe TRBD1 (6 bases). V dropped 0 bases and J dropped 5 bases, with 17 bases sitting between them. This CDR3 contains 16 residues. Germline V lookup: CDR1 SGHAT, CDR2 FQNNGV. CDR3 loop: CASSLDPQGSLHEQYF. The CDR3 coding sequence is TGTGCCAGCAGCTTAGATCCACAGGGCTCACTCCACGAGCAGTACTTC.

The count of this clone is one. This sequence joins TRBV28 and TRBJ2-5; D tentatively fits TRBD1 or TRBD2 (5 bases each). The ends were cut back, 10 bases at V and 2 bases at J, with 20 bases in the middle. Germline V gene sequence: CDR1 MDHEN, CDR2 SYDVKM. CDR3 length: 15 amino acids. The CDR3, as DNA: TGTGCCACCTCGGGACCGGGACCTTCTCAAGAGACCCAGTACTTC. It yields the protein CATSGPGPSQETQYF. The full variable domain, rest sourced from reference TRBV28 and TRBJ2-5, is DVKVTQSSRYLVKRTGEKVFLECVQDMDHENMFWYRQDPGLGLRLIYFSYDVKMKEKGDIPEGYSVSREKKERFSLILESASTNQTSMYLCATSGPGPSQETQYFGPGTRLLVL.

V and J are TRBV28 and TRBJ1-2; D gene ambiguous. The CDR3 totals 11 residues. Trimming took 3 bases from V and 6 from J, leaving 5 bases between them. Germline CDR1 reads MDHEN; CDR2 reads SYDVKM. The CDR3 nucleotides read TGTGCCAGCAGTTTGAGGGATGGCTACACCTTC. This encodes CASSLRDGYTF.

A few counts support this clone. V is TRBV7-8 and J is TRBJ1-1; D gene unclear. This CDR3 is 11 amino acids long. The V and J ends lost 5 bases and 6 bases respectively, with 7 bases between them. Germline V gene data show CDR1 as SGHVS and CDR2 as FQNEAQ. In DNA form, the CDR3 reads TGTGCCAGCAGCCGATCCCCTGAAGCTTTCTTT. Its protein product is CASSRSPEAFF.

J is TRBJ2-4 and V is TRBV28; possibly TRBD2 for D (6 bases). The ends were cut back, 10 bases at V and 9 bases at J, with 16 bases in the middle. The CDR3 sequence is 12 residues long. The germline V gene has CDR1 MDHEN and CDR2 SYDVKM. CDR3 nucleotides: TGTGCCACCTCACCATTCGGGAGCATTCAGTACTTC. This gives the protein CATSPFGSIQYF.

The V call is TRBV7-2, the J call TRBJ2-1, with TRBD2 matching over 8 bases. This CDR3 is 14 amino acids long. The ends lost 10 bases at V and 1 base at J; junction bases unmatched: 6. Germline assignment: CDR1 SGHTA and CDR2 FQGNSA. The CDR3 coding sequence is TGTGCCATCCGGGAGGGCGGGTCCTACAATGAGCAGTTCTTC. This encodes CAIREGGSYNEQFF.

This clone appeared a single time. Written as DNA, the CDR3 is TGTGCCAGCAGTTTATTGTCAGGGGGACCCAAAAACATTCAGTACTTC. Protein: CASSLLSGGPKNIQYF. This chain joins TRBV28 and TRBJ2-4; 7 bases fit TRBD1. The V gene's germline CDR1 is MDHEN and CDR2 SYDVKM. CDR3 length equals 16 residues. After removal of 1 base from V and 2 bases from J, the junction contained 5 bases not matched to a gene.